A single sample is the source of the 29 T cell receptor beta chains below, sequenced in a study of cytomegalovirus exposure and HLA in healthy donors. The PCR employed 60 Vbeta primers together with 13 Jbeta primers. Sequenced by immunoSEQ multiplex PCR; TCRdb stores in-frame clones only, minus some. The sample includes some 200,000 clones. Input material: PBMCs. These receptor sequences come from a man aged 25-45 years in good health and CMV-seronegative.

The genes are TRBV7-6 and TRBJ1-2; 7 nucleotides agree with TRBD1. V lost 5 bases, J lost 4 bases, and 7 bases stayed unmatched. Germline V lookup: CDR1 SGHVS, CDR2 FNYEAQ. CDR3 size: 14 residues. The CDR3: CASSPARGAYGYTF. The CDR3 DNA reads TGTGCCAGCAGCCCCGCCAGGGGGGCCTATGGCTACACCTTC. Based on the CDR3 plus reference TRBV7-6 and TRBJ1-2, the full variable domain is GAGVSQSPRYKVTKRGQDVALRCDPISGHVSLYWYRQALGQGPEFLTYFNYEAQQDKSGLPNDRFSAERPEGSISTLTIQRTEQRDSAMYRCASSPARGAYGYTFGSGTRLTVV.

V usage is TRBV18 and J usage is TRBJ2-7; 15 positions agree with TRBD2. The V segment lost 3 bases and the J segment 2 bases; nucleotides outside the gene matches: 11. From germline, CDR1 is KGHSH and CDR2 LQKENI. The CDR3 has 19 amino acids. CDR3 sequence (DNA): TGTGCCAGCTCACCCGACAGGGGGACTAGCGGGAGGACACCCTACGAGCAGTACTTC. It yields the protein CASSPDRGTSGRTPYEQYF.

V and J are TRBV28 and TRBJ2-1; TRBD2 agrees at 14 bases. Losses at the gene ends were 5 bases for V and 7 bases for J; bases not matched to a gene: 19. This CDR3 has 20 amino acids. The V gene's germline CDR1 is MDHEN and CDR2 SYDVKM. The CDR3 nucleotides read TGTGCCAGCAGTCTCCCCCCGGGGAGACTAGCGGGAGGGGTTTGGAATGAGCAGTTCTTC. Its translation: CASSLPPGRLAGGVWNEQFF. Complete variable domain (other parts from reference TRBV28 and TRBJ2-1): DVKVTQSSRYLVKRTGEKVFLECVQDMDHENMFWYRQDPGLGLRLIYFSYDVKMKEKGDIPEGYSVSREKKERFSLILESASTNQTSMYLCASSLPPGRLAGGVWNEQFFGPGTRLTVL.

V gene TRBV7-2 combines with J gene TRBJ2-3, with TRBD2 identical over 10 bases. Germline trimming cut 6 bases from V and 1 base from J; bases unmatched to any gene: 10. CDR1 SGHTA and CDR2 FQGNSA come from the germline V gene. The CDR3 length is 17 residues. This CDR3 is CASSQITGTSGTDTQYF. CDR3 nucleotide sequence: TGTGCCAGCAGTCAGATTACCGGGACTAGCGGCACAGATACGCAGTATTTT.

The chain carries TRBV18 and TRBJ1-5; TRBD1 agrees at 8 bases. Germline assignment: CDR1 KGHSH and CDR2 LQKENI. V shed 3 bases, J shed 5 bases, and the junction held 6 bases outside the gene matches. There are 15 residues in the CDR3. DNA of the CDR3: TGTGCCAGCTCACCCCTCGGGACAGGCGATCAGCCCCAGCATTTT. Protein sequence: CASSPLGTGDQPQHF.

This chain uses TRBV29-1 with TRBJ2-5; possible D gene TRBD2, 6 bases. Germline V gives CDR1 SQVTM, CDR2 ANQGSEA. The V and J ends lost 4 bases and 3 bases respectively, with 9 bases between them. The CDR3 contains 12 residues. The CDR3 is CSVAGGEETQYF. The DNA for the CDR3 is TGCAGCGTTGCGGGCGGGGAAGAGACCCAGTACTTC.

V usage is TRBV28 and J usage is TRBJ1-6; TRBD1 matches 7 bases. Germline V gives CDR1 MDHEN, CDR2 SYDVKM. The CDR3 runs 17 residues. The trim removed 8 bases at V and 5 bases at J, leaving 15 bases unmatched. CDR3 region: CASDGLGDRDDNSPLHF. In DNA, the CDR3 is TGTGCCAGCGATGGTTTGGGGGACAGAGATGATAATTCACCCCTCCACTTT.

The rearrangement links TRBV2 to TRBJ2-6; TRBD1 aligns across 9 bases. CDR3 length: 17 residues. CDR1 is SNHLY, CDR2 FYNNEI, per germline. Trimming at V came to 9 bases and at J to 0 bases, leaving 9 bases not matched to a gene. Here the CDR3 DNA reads TGTGCCAGGACGAGGACAGGGGATGACTCTGGGGCCAACGTCCTGACTTTC. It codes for CARTRTGDDSGANVLTF.

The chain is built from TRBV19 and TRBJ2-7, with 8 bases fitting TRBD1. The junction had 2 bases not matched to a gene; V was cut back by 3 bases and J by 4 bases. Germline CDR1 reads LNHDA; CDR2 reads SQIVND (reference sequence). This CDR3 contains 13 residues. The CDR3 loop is CASSMDRVYEQYF. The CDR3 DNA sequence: TGTGCCAGTAGTATGGACAGGGTATACGAGCAGTACTTC.

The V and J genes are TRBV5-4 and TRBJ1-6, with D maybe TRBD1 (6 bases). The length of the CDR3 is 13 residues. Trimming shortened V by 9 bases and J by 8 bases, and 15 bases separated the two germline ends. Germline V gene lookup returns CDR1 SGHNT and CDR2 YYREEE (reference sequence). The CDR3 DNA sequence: TGTGCCACCACAGGCAGGGGAGATTCACCCCTCCACTTT. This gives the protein CATTGRGDSPLHF.

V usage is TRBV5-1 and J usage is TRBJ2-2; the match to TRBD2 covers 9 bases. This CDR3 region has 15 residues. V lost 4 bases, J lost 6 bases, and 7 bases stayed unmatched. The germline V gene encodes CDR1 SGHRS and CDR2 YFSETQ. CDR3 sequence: CASSVTTSGPGELFF. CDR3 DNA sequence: TGCGCCAGCAGCGTGACGACTAGCGGTCCCGGGGAGCTGTTTTTT.

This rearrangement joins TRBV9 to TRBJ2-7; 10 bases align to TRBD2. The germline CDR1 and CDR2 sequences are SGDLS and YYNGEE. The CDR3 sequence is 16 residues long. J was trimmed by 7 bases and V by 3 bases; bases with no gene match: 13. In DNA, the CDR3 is TGTGCCAGCAGCGCCCTTTCCCTAGCGGGAGTTCGGGAGCAGTACTTC. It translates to CASSALSLAGVREQYF.

The CDR3 reads CASSQVGGPGQDEQYF. As DNA, the CDR3 is TGCGCCAGCAGCCAAGTTGGCGGACCAGGACAAGACGAGCAGTACTTC. The chain employs TRBV4-1 and TRBJ2-7, with D perhaps matching TRBD1 (5 bases). The CDR3 loop spans 16 amino acids. Germline V gene lookup returns CDR1 MGHRA and CDR2 YSYEKL. V was clipped by 1 base and J by 5 bases, with 18 bases between them.

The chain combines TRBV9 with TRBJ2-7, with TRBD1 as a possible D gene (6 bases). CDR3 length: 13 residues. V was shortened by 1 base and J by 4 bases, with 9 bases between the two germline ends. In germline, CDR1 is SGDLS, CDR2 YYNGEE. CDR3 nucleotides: TGTGCCAGCAGCGTATGGGACACTTACGAGCAGTACTTC. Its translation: CASSVWDTYEQYF. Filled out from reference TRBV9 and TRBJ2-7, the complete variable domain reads DSGVTQTPKHLITATGQRVTLRCSPRSGDLSVYWYQQSLDQGLQFLIQYYNGEERAKGNILERFSAQQFPDLHSELNLSSLELGDSALYFCASSVWDTYEQYFGPGTRLTVT.

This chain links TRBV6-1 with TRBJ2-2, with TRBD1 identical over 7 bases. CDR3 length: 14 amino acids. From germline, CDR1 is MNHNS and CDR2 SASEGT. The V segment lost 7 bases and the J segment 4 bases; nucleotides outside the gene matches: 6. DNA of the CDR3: TGTGCCAGCATCATCACAGGGGTCACCGGGGAGCTGTTTTTT. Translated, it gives CASIITGVTGELFF.

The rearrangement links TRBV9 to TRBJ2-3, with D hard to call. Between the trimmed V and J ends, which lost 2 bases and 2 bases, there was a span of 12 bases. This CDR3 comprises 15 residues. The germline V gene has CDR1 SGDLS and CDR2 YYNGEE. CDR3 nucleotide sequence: TGTGCCAGCAGCGTGGCTCGACAAGACACAGATACGCAGTATTTT. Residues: CASSVARQDTDTQYF.

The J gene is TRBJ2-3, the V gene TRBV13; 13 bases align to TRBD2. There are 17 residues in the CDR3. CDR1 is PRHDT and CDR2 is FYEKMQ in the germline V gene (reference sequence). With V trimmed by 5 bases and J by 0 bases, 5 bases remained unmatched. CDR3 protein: CASSRRLAGGSTDTQYF. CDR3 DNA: TGTGCCAGCAGCCGAAGACTAGCGGGGGGTAGCACAGATACGCAGTATTTT.

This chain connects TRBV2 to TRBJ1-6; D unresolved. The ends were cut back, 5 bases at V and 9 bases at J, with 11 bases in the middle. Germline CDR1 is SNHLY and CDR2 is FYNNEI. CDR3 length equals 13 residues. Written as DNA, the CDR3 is TGTGCCAGCAGTTGGCCGCCAAGTTCACCCCTCCACTTT. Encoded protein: CASSWPPSSPLHF.

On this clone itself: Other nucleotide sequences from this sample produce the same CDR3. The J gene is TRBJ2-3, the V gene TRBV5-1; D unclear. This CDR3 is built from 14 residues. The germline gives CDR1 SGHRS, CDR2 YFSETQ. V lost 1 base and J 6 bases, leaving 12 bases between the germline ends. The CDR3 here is CASSLTGGRDTQYF. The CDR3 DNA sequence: TGCGCCAGCAGCTTGACGGGTGGCCGGGATACGCAGTATTTT.

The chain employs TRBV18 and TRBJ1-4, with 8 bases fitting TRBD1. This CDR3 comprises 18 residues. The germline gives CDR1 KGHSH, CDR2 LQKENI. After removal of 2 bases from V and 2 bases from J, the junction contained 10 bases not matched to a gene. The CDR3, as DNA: TGTGCCAGCTCACCATTCGGGACAGGTCCTCGGACTAATGAAAAACTGTTTTTT. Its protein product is CASSPFGTGPRTNEKLFF. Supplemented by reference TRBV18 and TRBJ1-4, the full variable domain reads NAGVMQNPRHLVRRRGQEARLRCSPMKGHSHVYWYRQLPEEGLKFMVYLQKENIIDESGMPKERFSAEFPKEGPSILRIQQVVRGDSAAYFCASSPFGTGPRTNEKLFFGSGTQLSVL.

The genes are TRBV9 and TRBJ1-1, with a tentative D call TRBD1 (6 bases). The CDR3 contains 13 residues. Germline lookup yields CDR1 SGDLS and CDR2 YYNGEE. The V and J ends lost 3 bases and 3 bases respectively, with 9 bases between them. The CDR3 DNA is TGTGCCAGCAGCGGACCAGGGGACACTGAAGCTTTCTTT. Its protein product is CASSGPGDTEAFF.

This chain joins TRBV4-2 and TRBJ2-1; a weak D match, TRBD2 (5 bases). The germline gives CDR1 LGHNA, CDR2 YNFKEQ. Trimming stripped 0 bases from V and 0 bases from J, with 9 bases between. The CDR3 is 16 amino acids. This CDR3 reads CASSQDYTSSYNEQFF. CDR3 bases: TGTGCCAGCAGCCAAGATTACACTAGCTCCTACAATGAGCAGTTCTTC.

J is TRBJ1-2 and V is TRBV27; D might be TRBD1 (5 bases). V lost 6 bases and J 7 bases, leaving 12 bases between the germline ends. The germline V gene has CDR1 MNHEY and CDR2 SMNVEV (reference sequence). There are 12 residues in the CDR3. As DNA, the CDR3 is TGTGCCAGCAGCCCAGGGCACTTTGGCTACACCTTC. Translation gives CASSPGHFGYTF.

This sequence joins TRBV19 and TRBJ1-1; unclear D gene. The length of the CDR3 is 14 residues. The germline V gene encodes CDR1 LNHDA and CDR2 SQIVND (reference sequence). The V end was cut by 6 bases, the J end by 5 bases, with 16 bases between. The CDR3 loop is CASREGGWETEAFF. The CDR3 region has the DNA TGTGCCAGTAGGGAGGGCGGCTGGGAGACTGAAGCTTTCTTT.

The CDR3 DNA follows: TGCGCCAGCAGCCCACGGACAGGGATAAACACCGGGGAGCTGTTTTTT. It specifies CASSPRTGINTGELFF. The chain recombines TRBV5-1 with TRBJ2-2, with TRBD1 matching over 8 bases. The CDR3 spans 16 residues. The V gene's germline CDR1 is SGHRS and CDR2 YFSETQ. The V segment lost 4 bases and the J segment 2 bases; nucleotides outside the gene matches: 7.

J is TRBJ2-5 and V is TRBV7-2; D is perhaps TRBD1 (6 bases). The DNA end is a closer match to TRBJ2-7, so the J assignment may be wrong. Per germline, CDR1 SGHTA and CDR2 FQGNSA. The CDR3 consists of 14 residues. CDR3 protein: CASSLGQGLYEQYF. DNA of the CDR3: TGTGCCAGCAGCTTAGGCCAGGGGCTTTACGAGCAGTACTTC.

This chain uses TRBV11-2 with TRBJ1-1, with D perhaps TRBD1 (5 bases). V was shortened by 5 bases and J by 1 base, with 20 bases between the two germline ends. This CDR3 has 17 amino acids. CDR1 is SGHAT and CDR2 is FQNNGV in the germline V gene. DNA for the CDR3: TGTGCCAGCAGCCACATGGCGGGGGGTTTGACGAACACTGAAGCTTTCTTT. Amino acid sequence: CASSHMAGGLTNTEAFF.

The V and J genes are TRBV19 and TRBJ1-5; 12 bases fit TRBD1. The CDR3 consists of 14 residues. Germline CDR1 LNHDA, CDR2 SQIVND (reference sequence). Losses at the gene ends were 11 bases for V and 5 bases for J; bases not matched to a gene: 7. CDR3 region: CACWDRGRDQPQHF. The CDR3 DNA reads TGTGCCTGCTGGGACAGGGGGCGCGATCAGCCCCAGCATTTT.

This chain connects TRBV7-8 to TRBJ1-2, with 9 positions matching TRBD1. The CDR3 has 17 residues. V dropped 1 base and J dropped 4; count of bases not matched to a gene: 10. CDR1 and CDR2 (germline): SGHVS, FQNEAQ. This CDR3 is CASSLVGDREKFYGYTF. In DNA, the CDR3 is TGTGCCAGCAGCTTAGTAGGGGACAGGGAAAAATTCTATGGCTACACCTTC.